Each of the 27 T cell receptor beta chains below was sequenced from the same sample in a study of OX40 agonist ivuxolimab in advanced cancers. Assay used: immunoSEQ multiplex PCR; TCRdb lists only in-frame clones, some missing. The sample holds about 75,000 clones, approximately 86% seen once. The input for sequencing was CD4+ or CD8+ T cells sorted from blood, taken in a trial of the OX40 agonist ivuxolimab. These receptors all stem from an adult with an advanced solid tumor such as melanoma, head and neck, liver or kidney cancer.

This CDR3 is CSARTVGYTF. In DNA, the CDR3 is TGCAGTGCGCGGACAGTTGGCTACACCTTC. The chain uses TRBV20-1 and TRBJ1-2; D is possibly TRBD1 (6 bases). CDR3 length: 10 residues. V was cut by 6 bases and J by 7 bases, with 9 bases left in between. The germline gives CDR1 DFQATT, CDR2 SNEGSKA (reference sequence).

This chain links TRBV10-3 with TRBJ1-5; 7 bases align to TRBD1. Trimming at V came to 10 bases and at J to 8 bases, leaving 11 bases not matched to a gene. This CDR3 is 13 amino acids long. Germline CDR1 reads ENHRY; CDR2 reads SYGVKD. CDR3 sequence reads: CASGFEQGKPQHF. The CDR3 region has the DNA TGTGCCAGCGGATTCGAACAGGGGAAGCCCCAGCATTTT.

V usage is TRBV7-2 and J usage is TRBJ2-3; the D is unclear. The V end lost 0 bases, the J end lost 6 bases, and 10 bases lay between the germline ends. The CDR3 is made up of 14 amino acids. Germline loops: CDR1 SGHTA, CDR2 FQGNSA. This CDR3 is CASSLAPSWDTQYF. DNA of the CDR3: TGTGCCAGCAGCTTAGCGCCTTCATGGGATACGCAGTATTTT.

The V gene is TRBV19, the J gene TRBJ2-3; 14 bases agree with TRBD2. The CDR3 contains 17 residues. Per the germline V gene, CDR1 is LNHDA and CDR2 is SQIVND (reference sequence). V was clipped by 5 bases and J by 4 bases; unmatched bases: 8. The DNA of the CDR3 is TGTGCCAGTAGTGAGACTAGCGGGGGGGCCTTCCCAGATACGCAGTATTTT. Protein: CASSETSGGAFPDTQYF.

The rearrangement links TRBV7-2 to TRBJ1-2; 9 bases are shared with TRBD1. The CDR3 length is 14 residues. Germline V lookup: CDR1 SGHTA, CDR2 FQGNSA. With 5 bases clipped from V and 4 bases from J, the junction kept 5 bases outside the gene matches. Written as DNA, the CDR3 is TGTGCCAGCAGCGAAGGGACAGGGAGCTATGGCTACACCTTC. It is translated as CASSEGTGSYGYTF.

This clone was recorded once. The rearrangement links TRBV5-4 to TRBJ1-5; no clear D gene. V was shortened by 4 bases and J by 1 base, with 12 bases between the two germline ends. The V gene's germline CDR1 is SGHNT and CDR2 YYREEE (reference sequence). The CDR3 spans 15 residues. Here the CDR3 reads CASSIGLQSNQPQHF. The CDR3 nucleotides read TGTGCCAGCAGCATCGGACTCCAGAGCAATCAGCCCCAGCATTTT.

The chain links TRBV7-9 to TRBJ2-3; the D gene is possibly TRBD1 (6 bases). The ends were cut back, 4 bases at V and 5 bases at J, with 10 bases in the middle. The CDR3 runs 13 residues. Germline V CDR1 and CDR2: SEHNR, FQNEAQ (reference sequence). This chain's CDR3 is CASSSVQGDTQYF. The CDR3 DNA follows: TGTGCCAGCAGCTCGGTACAGGGAGATACGCAGTATTTT.

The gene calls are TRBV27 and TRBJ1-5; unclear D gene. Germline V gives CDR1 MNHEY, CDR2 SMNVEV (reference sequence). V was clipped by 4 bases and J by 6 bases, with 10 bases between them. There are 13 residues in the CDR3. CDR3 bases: TGTGCCAGCAGTTATGCTTGGGGTCAGCCCCAGCATTTT. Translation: CASSYAWGQPQHF.

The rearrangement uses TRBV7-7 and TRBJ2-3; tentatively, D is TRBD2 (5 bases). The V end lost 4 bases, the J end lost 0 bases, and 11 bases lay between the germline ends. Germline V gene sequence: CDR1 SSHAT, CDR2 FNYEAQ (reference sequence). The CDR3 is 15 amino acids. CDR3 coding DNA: TGTGCCAGCAGCTCAGGCAGCGGTAGCACAGATACGCAGTATTTT. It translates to CASSSGSGSTDTQYF.

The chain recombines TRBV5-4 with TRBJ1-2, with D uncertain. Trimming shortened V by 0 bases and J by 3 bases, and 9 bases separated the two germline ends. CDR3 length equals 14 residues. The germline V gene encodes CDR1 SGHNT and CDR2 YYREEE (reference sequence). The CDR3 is CASSLVSKDYGYTF. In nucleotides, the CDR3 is TGTGCCAGCAGCTTGGTCTCGAAGGACTATGGCTACACCTTC.

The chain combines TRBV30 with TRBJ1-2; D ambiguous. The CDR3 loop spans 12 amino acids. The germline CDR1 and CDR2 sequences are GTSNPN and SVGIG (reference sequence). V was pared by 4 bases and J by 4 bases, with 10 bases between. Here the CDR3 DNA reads TGTGCCTGGAAATCCGGGAGCTATGGCTACACCTTC. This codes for CAWKSGSYGYTF.

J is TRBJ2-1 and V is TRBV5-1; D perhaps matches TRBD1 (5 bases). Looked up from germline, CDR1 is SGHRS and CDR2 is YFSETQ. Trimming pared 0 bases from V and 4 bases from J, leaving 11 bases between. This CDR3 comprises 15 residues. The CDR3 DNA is TGCGCCAGCAGCTTGGTAGGGGTGAGTTACAATGAGCAGTTCTTC. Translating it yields CASSLVGVSYNEQFF.

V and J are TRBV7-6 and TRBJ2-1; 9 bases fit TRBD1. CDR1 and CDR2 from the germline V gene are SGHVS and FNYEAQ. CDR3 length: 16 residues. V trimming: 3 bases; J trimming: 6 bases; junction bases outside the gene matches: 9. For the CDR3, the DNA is TGTGCCAGCAGCTTGGGGACAGGGAGATCTGGCAATGAGCAGTTCTTC. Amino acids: CASSLGTGRSGNEQFF.

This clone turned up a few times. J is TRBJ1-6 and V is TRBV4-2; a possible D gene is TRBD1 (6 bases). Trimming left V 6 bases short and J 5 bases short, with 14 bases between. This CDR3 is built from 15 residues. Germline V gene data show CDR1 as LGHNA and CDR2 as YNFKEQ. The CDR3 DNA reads TGTGCCAGCAGGCCGCCGGACAGTGATAATTCACCCCTCCACTTT. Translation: CASRPPDSDNSPLHF.

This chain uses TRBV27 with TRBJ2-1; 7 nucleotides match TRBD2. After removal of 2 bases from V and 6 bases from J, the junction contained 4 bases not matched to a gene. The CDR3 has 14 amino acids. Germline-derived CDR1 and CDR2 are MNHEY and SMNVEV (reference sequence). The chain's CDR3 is CASSLPTSINEQFF. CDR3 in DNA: TGTGCCAGCAGTTTACCGACTAGCATCAATGAGCAGTTCTTC.

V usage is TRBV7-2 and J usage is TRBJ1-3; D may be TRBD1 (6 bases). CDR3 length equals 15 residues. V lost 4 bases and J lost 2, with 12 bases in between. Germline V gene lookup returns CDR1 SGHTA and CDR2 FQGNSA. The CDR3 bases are TGTGCCAGCAGCTCGGACAGCGCACCTGGAAACACCATATATTTT. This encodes CASSSDSAPGNTIYF.

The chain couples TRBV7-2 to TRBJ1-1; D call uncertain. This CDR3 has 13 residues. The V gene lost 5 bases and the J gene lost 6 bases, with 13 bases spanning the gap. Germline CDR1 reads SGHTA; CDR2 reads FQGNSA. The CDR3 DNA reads TGTGCCAGCAGCCAGAGTATCGCCTCTGAAGCTTTCTTT. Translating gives CASSQSIASEAFF.

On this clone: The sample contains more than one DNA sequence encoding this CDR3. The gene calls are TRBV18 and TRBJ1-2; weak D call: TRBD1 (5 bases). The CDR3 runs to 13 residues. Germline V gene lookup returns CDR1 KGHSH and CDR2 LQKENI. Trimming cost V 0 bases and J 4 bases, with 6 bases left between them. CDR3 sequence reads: CASSPPGGYGYTF. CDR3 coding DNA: TGTGCCAGCTCACCACCGGGGGGCTATGGCTACACCTTC.

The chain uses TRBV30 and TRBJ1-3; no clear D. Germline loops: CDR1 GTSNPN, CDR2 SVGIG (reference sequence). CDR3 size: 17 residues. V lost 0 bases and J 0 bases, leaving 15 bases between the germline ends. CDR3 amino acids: CAWSVSRVQGSGNTIYF. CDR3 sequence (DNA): TGTGCCTGGAGTGTTAGTAGGGTTCAAGGCTCTGGAAACACCATATATTTT.

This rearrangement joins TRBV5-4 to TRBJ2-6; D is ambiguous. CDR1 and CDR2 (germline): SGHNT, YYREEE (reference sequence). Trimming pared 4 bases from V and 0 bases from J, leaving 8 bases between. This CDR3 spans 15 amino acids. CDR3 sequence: CASSLMGSGANVLTF. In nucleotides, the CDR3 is TGTGCCAGCAGCCTAATGGGCTCTGGGGCCAACGTCCTGACTTTC.

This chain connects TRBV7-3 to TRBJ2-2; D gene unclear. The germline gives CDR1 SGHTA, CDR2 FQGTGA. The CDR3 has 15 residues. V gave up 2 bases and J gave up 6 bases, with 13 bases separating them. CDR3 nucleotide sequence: TGTGCCAGCAGCTTAGGGGTCTCTGGGCCCGGGGAGCTGTTTTTT. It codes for CASSLGVSGPGELFF.

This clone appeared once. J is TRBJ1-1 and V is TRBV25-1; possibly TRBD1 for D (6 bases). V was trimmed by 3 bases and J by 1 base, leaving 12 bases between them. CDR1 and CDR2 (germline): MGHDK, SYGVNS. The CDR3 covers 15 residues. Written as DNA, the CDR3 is TGTGCCAGCAGTGACCAGGGACACGCGAACACTGAAGCTTTCTTT. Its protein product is CASSDQGHANTEAFF.

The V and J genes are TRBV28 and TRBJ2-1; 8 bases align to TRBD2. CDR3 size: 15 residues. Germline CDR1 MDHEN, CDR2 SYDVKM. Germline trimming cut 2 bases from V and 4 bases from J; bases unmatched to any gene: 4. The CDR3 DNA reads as TGTGCCAGCAGTTTAGGGGGACTAGGTTACAATGAGCAGTTCTTC. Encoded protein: CASSLGGLGYNEQFF.

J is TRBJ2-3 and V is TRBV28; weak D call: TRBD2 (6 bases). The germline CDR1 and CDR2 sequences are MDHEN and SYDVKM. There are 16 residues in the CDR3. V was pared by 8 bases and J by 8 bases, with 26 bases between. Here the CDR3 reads CASGPNRDFSSGTQYF. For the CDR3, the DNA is TGTGCCAGCGGACCGAACCGGGACTTCTCCTCGGGTACGCAGTATTTT.

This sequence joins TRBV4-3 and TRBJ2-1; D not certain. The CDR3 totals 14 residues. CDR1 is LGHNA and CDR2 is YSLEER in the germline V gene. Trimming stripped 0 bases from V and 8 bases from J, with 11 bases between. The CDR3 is CASSQDFSRHEQFF. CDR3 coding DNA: TGCGCCAGCAGCCAAGACTTTTCCCGGCATGAGCAGTTCTTC.

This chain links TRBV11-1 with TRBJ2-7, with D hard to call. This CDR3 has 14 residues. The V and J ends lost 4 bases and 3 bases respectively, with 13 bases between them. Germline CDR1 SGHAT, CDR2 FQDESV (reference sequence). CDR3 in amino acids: CASSSISQIYEQYF. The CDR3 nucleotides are TGTGCCAGCAGCTCGATATCCCAAATCTACGAGCAGTACTTC.

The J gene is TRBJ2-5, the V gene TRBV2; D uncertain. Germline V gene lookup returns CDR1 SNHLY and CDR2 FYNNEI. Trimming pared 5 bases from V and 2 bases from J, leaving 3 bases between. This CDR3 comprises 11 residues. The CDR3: CASSYQETQYF. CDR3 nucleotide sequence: TGTGCCAGCAGTTATCAAGAGACCCAGTACTTC. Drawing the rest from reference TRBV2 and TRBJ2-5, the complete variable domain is EPEVTQTPSHQVTQMGQEVILRCVPISNHLYFYWYRQILGQKVEFLVSFYNNEISEKSEIFDDQFSVERPDGSNFTLKIRSTKLEDSAMYFCASSYQETQYFGPGTRLLVL.